The T cell receptor beta chain under discussion was sequenced for a study of CD8 T cells in Susac syndrome. The ends were cut back, 2 bases at V and 0 bases at J, with 15 bases in the middle. Germline V CDR1 and CDR2: SEHNR, FQNEAQ (reference sequence). The CDR3 contains 17 residues. The RNA, 0.5 to 1 ug, was put through reverse transcription using random hexamers. From the immunoSEQ multiplex PCR reads, TCRdb called clonotypes with MiXCR, one entry per CDR3 protein. This table holds approximately 150,000 distinct CDR3 sequences, roughly 80% found once. In its sample, this clonotype was seen once. The source is a human donor with multiple sclerosis. The V call is TRBV7-9, the J call TRBJ2-3; D unresolved. What was sequenced was CD8+ T cells from PBMCs. DNA of the CDR3: TGTGCCAGCAGCTTACCACTTTTATCCACTAGCACAGATACGCAGTATTTT. It translates to CASSLPLLSTSTDTQYF.